The following is a TCR beta chain sequence with its context. Different DNA sequences within this sample yield the same CDR3. CDR3 size: 15 residues. The V and J ends lost 2 bases and 1 base respectively, with 10 bases between them. CDR1 SGHRS and CDR2 YFSETQ come from the germline V gene. The method was immunoSEQ multiplex PCR; TCRdb's version includes in-frame clones alone and lacks a portion of them. The sample has 2 million to 2.5 million clones; 90% to 95% are singletons. Both subsets, CD45RA+ naive and CD45RA-negative memory, were split from the CD4+ cells. The sample belongs to a study of shared clonotypes between healthy human individuals. Across the whole study: The cohort had two women and a few men, ages 18 to 49.

The sequence came from a man between 18 and 35 years old in good health. Some clones in this sample may be carry-over from other donors' samples. J is TRBJ1-3 and V is TRBV5-1, with D possibly TRBD1 on 6 matching bases. The material sequenced was naive CD4+ T cells from PBMCs. Subset in this sample: CD45RA+ positively selected. The CDR3 region has the DNA TGCGCCAGCAGCTTACAGGGATCTTCTGGAAACACCATATATTTT. It is translated as CASSLQGSSGNTIYF.